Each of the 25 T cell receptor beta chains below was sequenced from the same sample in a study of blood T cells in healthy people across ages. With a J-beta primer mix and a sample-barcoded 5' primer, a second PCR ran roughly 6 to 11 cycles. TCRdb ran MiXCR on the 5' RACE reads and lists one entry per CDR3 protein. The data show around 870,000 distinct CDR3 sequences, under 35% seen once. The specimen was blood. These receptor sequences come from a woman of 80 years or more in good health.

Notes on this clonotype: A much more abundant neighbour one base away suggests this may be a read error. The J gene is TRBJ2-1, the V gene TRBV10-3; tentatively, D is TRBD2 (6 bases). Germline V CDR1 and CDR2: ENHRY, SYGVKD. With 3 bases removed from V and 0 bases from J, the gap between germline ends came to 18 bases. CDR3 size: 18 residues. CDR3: CAISDFVTPAGSYNEQFF. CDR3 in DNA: TGTGCCATCAGTGACTTCGTCACTCCAGCGGGCTCCTACAATGAGCAGTTCTTC.

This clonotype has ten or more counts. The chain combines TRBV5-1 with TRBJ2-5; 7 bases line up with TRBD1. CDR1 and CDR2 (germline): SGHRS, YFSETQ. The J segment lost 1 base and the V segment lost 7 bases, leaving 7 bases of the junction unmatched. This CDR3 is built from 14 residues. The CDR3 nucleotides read TGCGCCAGCGGTGAATCAGGGGGCCAAGAGACCCAGTACTTC. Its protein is CASGESGGQETQYF.

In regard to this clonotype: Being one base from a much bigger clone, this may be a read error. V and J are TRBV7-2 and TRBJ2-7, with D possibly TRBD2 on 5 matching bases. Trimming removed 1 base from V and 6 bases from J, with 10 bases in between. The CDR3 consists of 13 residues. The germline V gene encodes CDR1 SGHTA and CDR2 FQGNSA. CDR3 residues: CASSLEPRGEQYF. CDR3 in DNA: TGTGCCAGCAGCTTAGAACCCCGGGGCGAGCAGTACTTC.

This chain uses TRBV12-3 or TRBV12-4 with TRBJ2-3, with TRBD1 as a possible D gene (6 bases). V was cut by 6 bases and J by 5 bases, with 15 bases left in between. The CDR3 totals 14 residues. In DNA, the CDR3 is TGTGCCAGCAGAATCGACAGGTCGGGAGATACGCAGTATTTT. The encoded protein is CASRIDRSGDTQYF.

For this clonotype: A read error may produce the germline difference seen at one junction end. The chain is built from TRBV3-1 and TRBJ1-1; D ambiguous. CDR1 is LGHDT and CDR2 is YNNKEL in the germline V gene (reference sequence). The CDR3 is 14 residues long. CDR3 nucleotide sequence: TGTGCCGGCAGCCAAGTTGGGGTTAACACTGAAGCTTTCTTT. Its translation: CAGSQVGVNTEAFF. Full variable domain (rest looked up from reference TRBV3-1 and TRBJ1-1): DTAVSQTPKYLVTQMGNDKSIKCEQNLGHDTMYWYKQDSKKFLKIMFSYNNKELIINETVPNRFSPKSPDKAHLNLHINSLELGDSAVYFCAGSQVGVNTEAFFGQGTRLTVV.

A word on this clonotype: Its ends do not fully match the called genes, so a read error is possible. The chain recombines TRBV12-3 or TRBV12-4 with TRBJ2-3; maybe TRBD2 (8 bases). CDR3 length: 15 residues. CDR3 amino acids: CASSPWIAGTDTEYF. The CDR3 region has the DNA TGTGCCAGCAGCCCGTGGATAGCGGGGACAGATACGGAGTATTTT.

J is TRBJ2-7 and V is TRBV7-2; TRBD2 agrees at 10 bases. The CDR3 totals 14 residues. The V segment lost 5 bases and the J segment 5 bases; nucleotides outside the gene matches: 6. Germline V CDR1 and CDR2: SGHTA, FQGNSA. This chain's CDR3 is CASSPAGGPDEQYF. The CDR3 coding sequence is TGTGCCAGCAGCCCAGCGGGAGGGCCAGACGAGCAGTACTTC.

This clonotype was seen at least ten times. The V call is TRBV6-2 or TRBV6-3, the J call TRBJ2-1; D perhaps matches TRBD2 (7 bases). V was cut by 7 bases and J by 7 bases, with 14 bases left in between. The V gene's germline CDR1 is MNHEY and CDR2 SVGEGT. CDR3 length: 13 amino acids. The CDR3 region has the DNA TGTGCCAGCAACCCAAGGGGGGGGAATGAGCAGTTCTTC. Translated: CASNPRGGNEQFF.

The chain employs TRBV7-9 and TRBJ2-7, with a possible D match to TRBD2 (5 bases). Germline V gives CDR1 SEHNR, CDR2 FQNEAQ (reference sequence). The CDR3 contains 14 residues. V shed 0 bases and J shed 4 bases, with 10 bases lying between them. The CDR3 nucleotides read TGTGCCAGCAGCTTAGCGGGAGTGGGGTACGAGCAGTACTTC. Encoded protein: CASSLAGVGYEQYF.

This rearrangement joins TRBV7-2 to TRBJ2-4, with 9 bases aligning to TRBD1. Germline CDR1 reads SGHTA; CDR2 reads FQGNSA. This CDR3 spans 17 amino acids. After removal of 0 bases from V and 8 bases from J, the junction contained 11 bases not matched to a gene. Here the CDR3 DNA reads TGTGCCAGCAGCTTAGCCCCCCCGGGACAGGGAACAGACATTCAGTACTTC. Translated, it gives CASSLAPPGQGTDIQYF.

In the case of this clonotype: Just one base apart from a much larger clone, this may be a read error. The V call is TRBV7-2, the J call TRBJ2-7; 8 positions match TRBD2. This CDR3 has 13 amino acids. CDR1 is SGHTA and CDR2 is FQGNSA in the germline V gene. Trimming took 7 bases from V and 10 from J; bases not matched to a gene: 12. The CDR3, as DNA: TGTGCCAGCACAAAAGTGGCGCGGGAGGCCCAGTACTTC. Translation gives CASTKVAREAQYF. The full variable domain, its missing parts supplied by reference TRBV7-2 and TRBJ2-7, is GAGVSQSPSNKVTEKGKDVELRCDPISGHTALYWYRQSLGQGLEFLIYFQGNSAPDKSGLPSDRFSAERTGGSVSTLTIQRTQQEDSAVYLCASTKVAREAQYFGPGTRLTVT.

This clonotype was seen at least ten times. The DNA for the CDR3 is TGTGCCAGCAGTTACGGTATGGCGGGGGAGACCCAGTACTTC. Its translation is CASSYGMAGETQYF. The V and J genes are TRBV6-2 or TRBV6-3 and TRBJ2-5; maybe TRBD2 (6 bases). This CDR3 has 14 amino acids. CDR1 and CDR2 from the germline V gene are MNHEY and SVGEGT. Trimming took off 2 bases at V and 5 bases at J, with 12 bases between the two ends.

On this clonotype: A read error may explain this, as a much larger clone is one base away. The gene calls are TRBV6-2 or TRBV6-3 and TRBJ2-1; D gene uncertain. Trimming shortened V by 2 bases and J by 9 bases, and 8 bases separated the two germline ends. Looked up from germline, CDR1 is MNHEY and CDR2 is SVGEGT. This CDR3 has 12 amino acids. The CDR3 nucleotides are TGTGCCAGCAGTTACCCGAAGGGTGAGCAGTTCTTC. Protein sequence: CASSYPKGEQFF.

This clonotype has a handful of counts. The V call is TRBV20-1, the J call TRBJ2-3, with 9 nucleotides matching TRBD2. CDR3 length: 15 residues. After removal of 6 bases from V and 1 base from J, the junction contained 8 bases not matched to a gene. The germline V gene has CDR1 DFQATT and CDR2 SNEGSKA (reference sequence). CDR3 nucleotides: TGCAGTGCGATTAGGGGACTAGCCGGCACAGATACGCAGTATTTT. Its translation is CSAIRGLAGTDTQYF.

The CDR3 is CASNIDRGRNEQYF. Written as DNA, the CDR3 is TGTGCCAGCAACATAGACAGGGGGCGGAACGAGCAGTACTTC. The V gene is TRBV28, the J gene TRBJ2-7, with TRBD1 matching over 10 bases. Unmatched junction bases numbered 8, after V lost 7 bases and J lost 5 bases. Germline V gives CDR1 MDHEN, CDR2 SYDVKM. The CDR3 consists of 14 residues.

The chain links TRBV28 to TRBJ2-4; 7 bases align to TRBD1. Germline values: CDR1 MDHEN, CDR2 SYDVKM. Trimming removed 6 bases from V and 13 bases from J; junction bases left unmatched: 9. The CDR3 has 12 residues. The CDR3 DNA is TGTGCCAGCAGCACAGGACAGGTGATGCAGTACTTC. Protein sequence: CASSTGQVMQYF. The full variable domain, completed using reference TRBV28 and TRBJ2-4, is DVKVTQSSRYLVKRTGEKVFLECVQDMDHENMFWYRQDPGLGLRLIYFSYDVKMKEKGDIPEGYSVSREKKERFSLILESASTNQTSMYLCASSTGQVMQYFGAGTRLSVL.

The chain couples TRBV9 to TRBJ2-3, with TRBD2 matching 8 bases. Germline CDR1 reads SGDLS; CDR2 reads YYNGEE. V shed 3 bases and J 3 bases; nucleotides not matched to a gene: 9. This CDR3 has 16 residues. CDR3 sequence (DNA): TGTGCCAGCAGCGGAAGCGGGGGCCGGGGAACAGATACGCAGTATTTT. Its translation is CASSGSGGRGTDTQYF. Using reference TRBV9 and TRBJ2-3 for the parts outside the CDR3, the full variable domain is DSGVTQTPKHLITATGQRVTLRCSPRSGDLSVYWYQQSLDQGLQFLIQYYNGEERAKGNILERFSAQQFPDLHSELNLSSLELGDSALYFCASSGSGGRGTDTQYFGPGTRLTVL.

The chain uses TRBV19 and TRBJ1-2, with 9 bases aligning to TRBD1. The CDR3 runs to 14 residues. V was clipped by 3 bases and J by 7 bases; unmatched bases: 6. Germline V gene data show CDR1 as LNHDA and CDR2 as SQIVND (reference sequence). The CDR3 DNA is TGTGCCAGTAGTATTACAGGGGGCGCGTCTGGCTACACCTTC. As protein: CASSITGGASGYTF.

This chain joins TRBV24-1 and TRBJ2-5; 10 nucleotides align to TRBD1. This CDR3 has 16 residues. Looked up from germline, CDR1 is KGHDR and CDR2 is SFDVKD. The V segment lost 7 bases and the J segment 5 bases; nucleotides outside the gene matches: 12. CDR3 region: CATSEGQGMAGETQYF. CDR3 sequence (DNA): TGTGCCACCAGCGAGGGACAGGGGATGGCTGGGGAGACCCAGTACTTC.

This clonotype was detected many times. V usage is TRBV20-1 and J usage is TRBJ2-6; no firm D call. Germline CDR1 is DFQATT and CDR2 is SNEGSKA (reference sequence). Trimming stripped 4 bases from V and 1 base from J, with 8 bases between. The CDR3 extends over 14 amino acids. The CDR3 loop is CSAISVSGANVLTF. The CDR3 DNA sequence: TGCAGTGCTATTTCGGTTTCTGGGGCCAACGTCCTGACTTTC.

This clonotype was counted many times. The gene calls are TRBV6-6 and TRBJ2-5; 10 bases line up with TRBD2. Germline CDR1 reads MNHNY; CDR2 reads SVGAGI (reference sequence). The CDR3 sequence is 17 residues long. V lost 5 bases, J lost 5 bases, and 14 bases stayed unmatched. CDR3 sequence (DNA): TGTGCCAGCAGTCGTAAAGCGGGGGGGCCGAGCGGCGAGACCCAGTACTTC. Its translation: CASSRKAGGPSGETQYF.

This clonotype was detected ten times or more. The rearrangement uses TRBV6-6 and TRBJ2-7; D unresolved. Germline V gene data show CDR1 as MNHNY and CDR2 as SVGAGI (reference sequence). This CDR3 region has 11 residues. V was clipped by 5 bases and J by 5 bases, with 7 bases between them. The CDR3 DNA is TGTGCCAGCAGTCACCTCGACGAGCAGTACTTC. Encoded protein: CASSHLDEQYF.

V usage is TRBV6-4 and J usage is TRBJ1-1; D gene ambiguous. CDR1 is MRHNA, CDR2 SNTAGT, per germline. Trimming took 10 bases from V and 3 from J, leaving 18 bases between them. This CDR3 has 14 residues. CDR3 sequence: CANSRGPEDTEAFF. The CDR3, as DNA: TGTGCCAACAGCCGTGGACCTGAAGACACTGAAGCTTTCTTT.

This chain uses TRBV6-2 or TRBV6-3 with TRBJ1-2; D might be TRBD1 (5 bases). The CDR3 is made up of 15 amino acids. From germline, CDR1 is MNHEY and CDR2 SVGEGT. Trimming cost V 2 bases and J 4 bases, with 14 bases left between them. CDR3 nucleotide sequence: TGTGCCAGCAGTTACGCCCAGGTGGGACCCTATGGCTACACCTTC. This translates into CASSYAQVGPYGYTF.

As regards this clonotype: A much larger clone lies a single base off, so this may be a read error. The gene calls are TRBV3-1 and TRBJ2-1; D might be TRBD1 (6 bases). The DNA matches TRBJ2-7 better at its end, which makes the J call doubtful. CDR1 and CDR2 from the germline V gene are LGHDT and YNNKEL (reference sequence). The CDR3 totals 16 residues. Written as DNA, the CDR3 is TGTGCCAGCAGCCAAGTAACAGGGAAGGGGTACAATGAGCAGTACTTC. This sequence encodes CASSQVTGKGYNEQYF.